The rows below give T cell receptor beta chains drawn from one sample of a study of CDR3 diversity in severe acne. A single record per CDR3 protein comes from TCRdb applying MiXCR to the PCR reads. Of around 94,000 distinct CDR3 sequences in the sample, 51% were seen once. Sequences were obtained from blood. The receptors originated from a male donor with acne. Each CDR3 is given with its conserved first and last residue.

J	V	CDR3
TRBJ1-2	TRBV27	CASSLLDPNYGYTF
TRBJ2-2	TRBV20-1	CSALTSRITSFDELFF
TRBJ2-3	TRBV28	CASSSRGGTRADTQYF
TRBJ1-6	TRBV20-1	CSARTSYNSPLHF
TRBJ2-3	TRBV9	CASSPRLAELTDTQYF
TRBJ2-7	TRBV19	CASSTGLEVSYEQYF
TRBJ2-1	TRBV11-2	CASRNLAGFYNEQFF
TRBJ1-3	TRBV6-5	CASSSLLRGRRSGNTIYF
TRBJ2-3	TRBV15	CATSRPRLADPTSTDTQYF
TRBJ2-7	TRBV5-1	CASSFGDRAGPSSYEQYF
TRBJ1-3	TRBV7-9	CASSKGQGLFNEQYFGPGTIYF
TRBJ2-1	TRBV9	CASSAPATGTGGRSEQFF
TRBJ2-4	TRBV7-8	CASSHLTEAKNIQYF
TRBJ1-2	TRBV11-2	CASSLAQTYYGYTF
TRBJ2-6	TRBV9	CASSSSRGDKGSGANVLTF
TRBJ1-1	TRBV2	CASRDNLNTEAFF
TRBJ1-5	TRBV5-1	CASSLGGRDQPQHF
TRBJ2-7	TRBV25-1	CASETGTVSYEQYF
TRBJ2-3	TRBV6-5	CASSYTRSTDTQYF
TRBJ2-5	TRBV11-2	CASSPWTRGETQYF
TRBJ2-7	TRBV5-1	CASSLDQEKSSYEQYF
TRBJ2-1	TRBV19	CASSIADGSYNEQFF
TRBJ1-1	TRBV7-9	CASSLSIRGLAEAFF
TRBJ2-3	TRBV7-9	CASSSRDREGDTQYF
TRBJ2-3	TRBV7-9	CASSQQLADTQYF
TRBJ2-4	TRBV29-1	CSARTVLAKNIQYF
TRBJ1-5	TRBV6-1	CASSDGTGNQPQHF
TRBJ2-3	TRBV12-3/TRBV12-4	CASSQDTGGRGDTQYF
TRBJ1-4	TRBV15	CATSRAGQGWNEKLFF
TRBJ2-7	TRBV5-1	CASSLEGTIPSEQYF
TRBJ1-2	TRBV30	CAWDRVNYGYTF
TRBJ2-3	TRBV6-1	CASRLTSGTDTQYF
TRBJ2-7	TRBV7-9	CASSLGGDEQYF
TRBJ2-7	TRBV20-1	CSASWTGDYEQYF
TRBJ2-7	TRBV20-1	CSARTAGDSYEQYF
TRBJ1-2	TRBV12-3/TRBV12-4	CASGTGGNYGYTF
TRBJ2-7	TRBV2	CASSGTSGRGVYEQYF
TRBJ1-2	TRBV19	CASSRRDGYTF
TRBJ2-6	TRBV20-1	CSATGATGANVLTF
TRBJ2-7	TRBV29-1	CSVGGSTYEQYF
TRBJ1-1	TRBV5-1	CASSFRGNEQFFGPGVLSSEAFF
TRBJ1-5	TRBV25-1	CASSDYRAVQPQHF
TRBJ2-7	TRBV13	CASSLLDPYEQYF
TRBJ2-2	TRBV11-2	CASSINKNTGELFF
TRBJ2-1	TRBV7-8	CASSRTLGRTYNEQFF